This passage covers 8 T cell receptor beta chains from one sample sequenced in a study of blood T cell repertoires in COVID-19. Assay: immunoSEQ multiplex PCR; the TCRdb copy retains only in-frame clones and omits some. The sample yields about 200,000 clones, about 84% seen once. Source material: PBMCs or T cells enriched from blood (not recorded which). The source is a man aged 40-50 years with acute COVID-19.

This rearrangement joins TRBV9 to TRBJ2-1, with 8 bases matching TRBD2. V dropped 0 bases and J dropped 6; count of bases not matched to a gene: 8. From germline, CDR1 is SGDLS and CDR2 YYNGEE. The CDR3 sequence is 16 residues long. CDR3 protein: CASSVGDPGLGNEQFF. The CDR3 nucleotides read TGTGCCAGCAGCGTAGGCGATCCGGGACTAGGCAATGAGCAGTTCTTC.

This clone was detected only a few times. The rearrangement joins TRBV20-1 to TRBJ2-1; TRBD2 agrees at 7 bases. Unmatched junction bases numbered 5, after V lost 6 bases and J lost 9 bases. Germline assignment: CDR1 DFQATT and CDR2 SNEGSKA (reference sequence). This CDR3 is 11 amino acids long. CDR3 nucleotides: TGCAGTGCAAAAACTAGCGTTGAGCAGTTCTTC. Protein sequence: CSAKTSVEQFF.

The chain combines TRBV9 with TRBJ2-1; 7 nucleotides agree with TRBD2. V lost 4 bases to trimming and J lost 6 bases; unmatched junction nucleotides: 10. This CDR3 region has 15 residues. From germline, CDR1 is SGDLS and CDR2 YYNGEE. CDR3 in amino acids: CASSLKREGVNEQFF. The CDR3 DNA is TGTGCCAGCAGCCTAAAGCGGGAAGGGGTCAATGAGCAGTTCTTC.

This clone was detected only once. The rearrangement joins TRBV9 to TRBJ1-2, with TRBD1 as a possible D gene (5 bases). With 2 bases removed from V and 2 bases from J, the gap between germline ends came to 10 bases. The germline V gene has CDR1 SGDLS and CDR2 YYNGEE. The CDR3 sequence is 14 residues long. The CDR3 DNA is TGTGCCAGCAGCGTGGAAGGGGCGAACTATGGCTACACCTTC. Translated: CASSVEGANYGYTF.

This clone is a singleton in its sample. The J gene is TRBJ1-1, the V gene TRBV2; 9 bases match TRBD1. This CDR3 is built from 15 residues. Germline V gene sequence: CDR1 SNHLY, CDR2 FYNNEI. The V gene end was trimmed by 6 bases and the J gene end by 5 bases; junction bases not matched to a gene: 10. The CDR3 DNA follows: TGTGCCAGCAGGCCGGGACAGGGTTGGGAGACTGAAGCTTTCTTT. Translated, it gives CASRPGQGWETEAFF.

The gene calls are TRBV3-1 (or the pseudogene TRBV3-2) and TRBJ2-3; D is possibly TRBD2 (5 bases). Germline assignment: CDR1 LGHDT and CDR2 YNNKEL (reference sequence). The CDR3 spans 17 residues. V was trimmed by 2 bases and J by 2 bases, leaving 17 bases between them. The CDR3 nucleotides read TGTGCCAGCAGCCAAAGCGGTGACCTCTGGGTCACAGATACGCAGTATTTT. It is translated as CASSQSGDLWVTDTQYF.

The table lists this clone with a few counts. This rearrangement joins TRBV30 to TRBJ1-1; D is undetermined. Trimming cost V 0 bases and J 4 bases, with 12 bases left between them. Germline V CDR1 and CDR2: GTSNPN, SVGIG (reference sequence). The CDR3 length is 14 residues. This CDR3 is CAWSVVEGVTEAFF. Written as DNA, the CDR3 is TGTGCCTGGAGTGTAGTGGAGGGCGTCACTGAAGCTTTCTTT.

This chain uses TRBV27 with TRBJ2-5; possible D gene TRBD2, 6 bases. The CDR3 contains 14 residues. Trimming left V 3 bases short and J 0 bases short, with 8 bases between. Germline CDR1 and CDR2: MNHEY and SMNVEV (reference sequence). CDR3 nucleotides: TGTGCCAGCAGTTTTACGGGGGACCAAGAGACCCAGTACTTC. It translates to CASSFTGDQETQYF.